A single sample is the source of the 14 T cell receptor beta chains below, sequenced in a study of T cell repertoires in cytomegalovirus infection. Their antigen targets remain unknown. TCRdb reprocessed the reads with MiXCR, giving one entry per CDR3 protein. The sample lists roughly 120,000 distinct CDR3 sequences, 30% occurring once. The starting material was CD8+ T cells from cultured PBMCs, obtained from culture after CMV antigen stimulation. The receptors come from a human donor in good health (CMV status not recorded). Some clones in this sample may be carry-over from other donors' samples.

The rearrangement uses TRBV6-5 and TRBJ1-5; D remains unclear. Between the trimmed V and J ends, which lost 0 bases and 4 bases, there was a span of 10 bases. Germline V gene data show CDR1 as MNHEY and CDR2 as SVGAGI. This CDR3 contains 15 residues. The CDR3 region has the DNA TGTGCCAGCAGTTACTCGGGCCGAATAAATCAGCCCCAGCATTTT. This gives the protein CASSYSGRINQPQHF.

Ten or more counts support this clonotype. V and J are TRBV27 and TRBJ2-1, with D unclear. V was shortened by 2 bases and J by 5 bases, with 7 bases between the two germline ends. CDR3 size: 13 residues. CDR1 and CDR2 from the germline V gene are MNHEY and SMNVEV (reference sequence). Here the CDR3 DNA reads TGTGCCAGCAGTTTAGGTACAGACAATGAGCAGTTCTTC. Protein product: CASSLGTDNEQFF.

V usage is TRBV15 and J usage is TRBJ2-7, with a weak D call TRBD2 (5 bases). The germline V gene encodes CDR1 LNHNV and CDR2 YYDKDF (reference sequence). The CDR3 spans 15 residues. Trimming took 1 base from V and 7 from J, leaving 17 bases between them. The CDR3 reads CATSRAPDGITEQYF. In DNA, the CDR3 is TGTGCCACCAGCAGAGCCCCGGACGGGATCACAGAGCAGTACTTC.

As to this clonotype: At one end the junction does not follow the germline gene, possibly because of a read error. V gene TRBV12-5 combines with J gene TRBJ1-4; TRBD1 might be the D (6 bases). The CDR3 has 12 residues. Germline V gene data show CDR1 as LGHNT and CDR2 as FRNRAP. The CDR3 nucleotides are TGTGCTAGTGGTGATGGGGGCCAGCCCGTGAGGTTT. Encoded protein: CASGDGGQPVRF.

In this sample, this clonotype turned up a few times. V usage is TRBV7-2 and J usage is TRBJ2-7, with D perhaps assigned TRBD1 or TRBD2 (6 bases each). The germline CDR1 and CDR2 sequences are SGHTA and FQGNSA. The V end lost 0 bases, the J end lost 4 bases, and 13 bases lay between the germline ends. The CDR3 is 15 amino acids. In DNA, the CDR3 is TGTGCCAGCAGCTTAGCACCGGGGGCATGGTACGAGCAGTACTTC. As protein: CASSLAPGAWYEQYF.

The chain joins TRBV6-5 to TRBJ1-1; 8 bases map to TRBD1. Trimming removed 0 bases from V and 0 bases from J; junction bases left unmatched: 12. Germline values: CDR1 MNHEY, CDR2 SVGAGI. The CDR3 runs 19 residues. CDR3 nucleotides: TGTGCCAGCAGTTACTCTTCCCTTATCAGGGGGCAGGTGAACACTGAAGCTTTCTTT. This sequence encodes CASSYSSLIRGQVNTEAFF.

This clonotype was counted between two and nine times. This rearrangement joins TRBV20-1 to TRBJ2-2, with unresolved D. Looked up from germline, CDR1 is DFQATT and CDR2 is SNEGSKA (reference sequence). V was shortened by 5 bases and J by 3 bases, with 10 bases between the two germline ends. This CDR3 has 13 residues. The CDR3 loop reads CSARTSYTGELFF. The CDR3 bases are TGCAGTGCTCGAACTTCCTACACCGGGGAGCTGTTTTTT.

The rearrangement links TRBV2 to TRBJ1-4; D uncertain. The CDR3 spans 14 residues. Germline CDR1 is SNHLY and CDR2 is FYNNEI. Trimming cost V 6 bases and J 0 bases, with 8 bases left between them. DNA for the CDR3: TGTGCCAGCAGCCCAGATGCAACTAATGAAAAACTGTTTTTT. Its protein product is CASSPDATNEKLFF.

The sample holds many counts of this clonotype. This chain joins TRBV7-2 and TRBJ2-5, with D tentatively TRBD1 (6 bases). The germline V and J ends were trimmed by 2 bases and 1 base, with 11 bases remaining between them. Germline assignment: CDR1 SGHTA and CDR2 FQGNSA. This CDR3 region has 15 residues. This CDR3 reads CASSLTGFVQETQYF. Here the CDR3 DNA reads TGTGCCAGCAGCTTAACAGGGTTCGTCCAAGAGACCCAGTACTTC.

Comments on this clonotype: This may be a read error, as it is one base from a much larger clone. The chain employs TRBV7-2 and TRBJ2-7; maybe TRBD2 (7 bases). Per the germline V gene, CDR1 is SGHTA and CDR2 is FQGNSA. Trimming shortened V by 2 bases and J by 8 bases, and 16 bases separated the two germline ends. CDR3 length: 14 residues. The DNA of the CDR3 is TGTGCCAGCAGCTTACCTAGGGGGGGGCAACAGCAGTACTTC. Amino acid sequence: CASSLPRGGQQQYF.

In this sample, this clonotype turned up a few times. The V and J genes are TRBV11-2 and TRBJ2-5, with 8 bases aligning to TRBD1. Germline V gives CDR1 SGHAT, CDR2 FQNNGV. The junction had 10 bases not matched to a gene; V was cut back by 5 bases and J by 2 bases. This CDR3 spans 16 amino acids. The CDR3 DNA sequence: TGTGCCAGCAGCCGGACAGGGTCGCTCCCACAAGAGACCCAGTACTTC. It translates to CASSRTGSLPQETQYF.

This clonotype has just a few counts. The V call is TRBV28, the J call TRBJ2-7; maybe TRBD1 (6 bases). The CDR3 is 16 amino acids. Germline values: CDR1 MDHEN, CDR2 SYDVKM. Between the trimmed V and J ends, which lost 3 bases and 7 bases, there was a span of 22 bases. The CDR3 sequence: CASSFPSGDGIGEQYF. Written as DNA, the CDR3 is TGTGCCAGCAGTTTTCCATCAGGGGACGGGATAGGGGAGCAGTACTTC.

The sample holds many counts of this clonotype. CDR3 nucleotide sequence: TGTGCCAGCAGTGGGACAGTCCCCACTGAAGCTTTCTTT. Its translation is CASSGTVPTEAFF. This chain connects TRBV12-3 or TRBV12-4 to TRBJ1-1; 7 positions match TRBD1. Germline trimming cut 5 bases from V and 4 bases from J; bases unmatched to any gene: 4. CDR3 length: 13 residues.

The chain employs TRBV6-1 and TRBJ2-7, with a weak D call TRBD1 (6 bases). The CDR3 is made up of 13 amino acids. Germline V CDR1 and CDR2: MNHNS, SASEGT. V lost 4 bases, J lost 5 bases, and 12 bases lay in between. The CDR3 sequence is CASSATGFHEQYF. The DNA of the CDR3 is TGTGCCAGCAGTGCAACAGGGTTCCACGAGCAGTACTTC.